The 32 T cell receptor beta chains given below trace back to one sample, sequenced in a study of CD8 T cells in ankylosing spondylitis. TCRdb called the 5' RACE reads again in MiXCR, with one record for every CDR3 protein. This sample yields 250,000 or so distinct CDR3 sequences, of which roughly 25% are seen a single time; 0.61% belongs to the top ten. The source material was blood, either unsorted or a sorted T cell fraction (not recorded which). These receptors originate from a male donor with ankylosing spondylitis or in good health (not recorded which).

This chain joins TRBV20-1 and TRBJ2-7; D unclear. This CDR3 spans 15 amino acids. V was clipped by 1 base and J by 1 base, with 14 bases between them. CDR1 and CDR2 (germline): DFQATT, SNEGSKA (reference sequence). CDR3 region: CSARGSLTRSYEQYF. In nucleotides, the CDR3 is TGCAGTGCTAGAGGGTCCCTCACCCGGTCCTACGAGCAGTACTTC.

The sample holds many counts of this clonotype. The chain uses TRBV20-1 and TRBJ2-1, with no clear D. Germline CDR1 is DFQATT and CDR2 is SNEGSKA (reference sequence). There are 14 residues in the CDR3. V lost 6 bases and J lost 9, with 21 bases in between. CDR3 region: CSAPAPQGRIEQFF. CDR3 nucleotide sequence: TGCAGTGCCCCCGCCCCCCAAGGTCGGATTGAGCAGTTCTTC.

The rearrangement uses TRBV2 and TRBJ2-6, with a possible D match to TRBD1 (6 bases). Germline V gene data show CDR1 as SNHLY and CDR2 as FYNNEI. CDR3 length: 14 residues. Trimming stripped 7 bases from V and 3 bases from J, with 10 bases between. The CDR3 bases are TGTGCCAGCAAAGGGGGTTTTGGGGCCAACGTCCTGACTTTC. It codes for CASKGGFGANVLTF.

The rearrangement links TRBV20-1 to TRBJ2-7; D call uncertain. The CDR3 runs to 14 residues. Germline V gene data show CDR1 as DFQATT and CDR2 as SNEGSKA (reference sequence). The ends were cut back, 4 bases at V and 6 bases at J, with 19 bases in the middle. CDR3 DNA: TGCAGTGCTAATACCCCGGTCGGGTCCCGCGAGCAGTACTTC. It is translated as CSANTPVGSREQYF.

In the case of this clonotype: Given a much more abundant clone one base away, this may be a read error. Here the CDR3 DNA reads TGTGCCATCAGCGAGGACAGGGGTTCAGAGACCCAGTACTTC. Protein: CAISEDRGSETQYF. The rearrangement uses TRBV2 and TRBJ2-5; TRBD1 aligns across 9 bases. With V trimmed by 10 bases and J by 4 bases, 10 bases remained unmatched. The CDR3 is made up of 14 amino acids. From germline, CDR1 is SNHLY and CDR2 FYNNEI.

This clonotype was seen ten or more times. V gene TRBV12-3 or TRBV12-4 combines with J gene TRBJ2-5, with D perhaps matching TRBD1 or TRBD2 (7 bases each). Trimming stripped 5 bases from V and 1 base from J, with 14 bases between. The CDR3 is 15 residues long. CDR3 sequence (DNA): TGTGCCAGCAGTCGAGCGGGACAGTTCCAAGAGACCCAGTACTTC. Protein product: CASSRAGQFQETQYF.

In this sample, this clonotype turned up a few times. V usage is TRBV18 and J usage is TRBJ2-7; maybe TRBD1 (6 bases). Trimming cost V 2 bases and J 2 bases, with 13 bases left between them. Germline V gene data show CDR1 as KGHSH and CDR2 as LQKENI. This CDR3 has 15 residues. The CDR3 sequence is CASSPGTDSPYEQYF. As DNA, the CDR3 is TGTGCCAGCTCACCAGGGACGGACAGCCCCTACGAGCAGTACTTC. The variable domain in full, with the rest retrieved from reference TRBV18 and TRBJ2-7, is NAGVMQNPRHLVRRRGQEARLRCSPMKGHSHVYWYRQLPEEGLKFMVYLQKENIIDESGMPKERFSAEFPKEGPSILRIQQVVRGDSAAYFCASSPGTDSPYEQYFGPGTRLTVT.

This clonotype appeared many times. The V call is TRBV28, the J call TRBJ2-3, with 9 bases matching TRBD2. This CDR3 comprises 18 residues. Germline V gene sequence: CDR1 MDHEN, CDR2 SYDVKM. V dropped 2 bases and J dropped 3; count of bases not matched to a gene: 12. The CDR3 is CASSLIVFRRGGTDTQYF. CDR3 DNA sequence: TGTGCCAGCAGTTTAATCGTCTTTCGGCGGGGGGGTACAGATACGCAGTATTTT.

This clonotype came up a few times. The chain carries TRBV5-1 and TRBJ2-7; 8 bases align to TRBD1. Germline CDR1 is SGHRS and CDR2 is YFSETQ. Losses at the gene ends were 1 base for V and 4 bases for J; bases not matched to a gene: 10. The CDR3 has 16 amino acids. In DNA, the CDR3 is TGCGCCAGCAGCTTGCCTCAGACAGGGGAGAGGTACGAGCAGTACTTC. It specifies CASSLPQTGERYEQYF.

There are many counts of this clonotype. The V call is TRBV20-1, the J call TRBJ2-5; weak D call: TRBD1 (6 bases). Germline CDR1 DFQATT, CDR2 SNEGSKA (reference sequence). Trimming took off 4 bases at V and 2 bases at J, with 17 bases between the two ends. The CDR3 has 15 residues. The chain's CDR3 is CSATIPTGAQETQYF. The CDR3 DNA reads as TGCAGTGCTACCATCCCGACAGGTGCGCAAGAGACCCAGTACTTC.

This clonotype was found many times. The rearrangement uses TRBV12-3 or TRBV12-4 and TRBJ2-7; a possible D gene is TRBD1 (6 bases). The V end lost 3 bases, the J end lost 4 bases, and 10 bases lay between the germline ends. This CDR3 contains 13 residues. DNA for the CDR3: TGTGCCAGCAGTTTTCAGGGGTGGTACGAGCAGTACTTC. It yields the protein CASSFQGWYEQYF.

This sequence joins TRBV20-1 and TRBJ2-1; 7 positions match TRBD2. The J segment lost 0 bases and the V segment lost 6 bases, leaving 11 bases of the junction unmatched. Looked up from germline, CDR1 is DFQATT and CDR2 is SNEGSKA (reference sequence). The CDR3 extends over 16 amino acids. CDR3 DNA sequence: TGCAGTGCCTGCGAGCGGGGCCTTAGCTCCTACAATGAGCAGTTCTTC. Protein sequence: CSACERGLSSYNEQFF.

This clonotype has only a few counts. In nucleotides, the CDR3 is TGCAGTGCTACACCTAGCGGGGGCTGGAGCTCCTACAATGAGCAGTTCTTC. Its protein is CSATPSGGWSSYNEQFF. V and J are TRBV20-1 and TRBJ2-1, with 10 positions matching TRBD2. The CDR3 runs 17 residues. The trim removed 4 bases at V and 0 bases at J, leaving 9 bases unmatched. CDR1 and CDR2 (germline): DFQATT, SNEGSKA (reference sequence).

This clonotype was found many times. The gene calls are TRBV6-5 and TRBJ2-1, with TRBD1 matching 8 bases. This CDR3 region has 17 residues. CDR1 and CDR2 from the germline V gene are MNHEY and SVGAGI. V dropped 2 bases and J dropped 3; count of bases not matched to a gene: 9. The CDR3 DNA sequence: TGTGCCAGCAGTTACAGCAGGGGACAGGCAGACTACAATGAGCAGTTCTTC. Translating gives CASSYSRGQADYNEQFF.

This clonotype was recorded many times. The chain combines TRBV9 with TRBJ2-1; D is ambiguous. The CDR3 is made up of 16 amino acids. Germline lookup yields CDR1 SGDLS and CDR2 YYNGEE. Trimming left V 0 bases short and J 9 bases short, with 19 bases between. The CDR3 sequence is CASSVGPLSRAGEQFF. The CDR3 bases are TGTGCCAGCAGCGTAGGTCCCTTAAGCCGTGCCGGTGAGCAGTTCTTC.

V and J are TRBV20-1 and TRBJ2-3; 8 positions agree with TRBD1. The germline gives CDR1 DFQATT, CDR2 SNEGSKA (reference sequence). The V gene end was trimmed by 8 bases and the J gene end by 1 base; junction bases not matched to a gene: 8. This CDR3 comprises 14 residues. This CDR3 reads CSSNPGQGTDTQYF. The DNA for the CDR3 is TGCAGTTCTAACCCGGGACAGGGCACAGATACGCAGTATTTT.

The chain has TRBV7-2 and TRBJ2-3, with 12 bases lining up with TRBD2. CDR1 and CDR2 from the germline V gene are SGHTA and FQGNSA. This CDR3 is built from 17 residues. The trim removed 1 base at V and 6 bases at J, leaving 8 bases unmatched. The CDR3: CASSLVKSSGGEDTQYF. CDR3 DNA sequence: TGTGCCAGCAGCTTAGTGAAGTCTAGCGGGGGGGAGGATACGCAGTATTTT.

This clonotype has a count of ten or more. The genes are TRBV12-3 or TRBV12-4 and TRBJ1-1; unclear D gene. The CDR3 extends over 12 amino acids. Trimming cost V 1 base and J 4 bases, with 4 bases left between them. CDR3 in amino acids: CASSLGPTEAFF. The DNA of the CDR3 is TGTGCCAGCAGTTTAGGGCCCACTGAAGCTTTCTTT.

The sample holds many counts of this clonotype. V gene TRBV12-3 or TRBV12-4 combines with J gene TRBJ2-7; the match to TRBD2 covers 9 bases. After removal of 3 bases from V and 0 bases from J, the junction contained 0 bases not matched to a gene. The CDR3 extends over 14 amino acids. The CDR3 reads CASSFSGGSYEQYF. The CDR3 DNA follows: TGTGCCAGCAGTTTTAGCGGGGGCTCCTACGAGCAGTACTTC.

The rearrangement links TRBV10-3 to TRBJ2-6; possible D gene TRBD2, 5 bases. The V gene's germline CDR1 is ENHRY and CDR2 SYGVKD. Trimming shortened V by 6 bases and J by 0 bases, and 12 bases separated the two germline ends. The CDR3 covers 16 residues. The CDR3 is CAIRDRDYSGANVLTF. CDR3 sequence (DNA): TGTGCCATCAGAGACCGGGATTACTCTGGGGCCAACGTCCTGACTTTC.

This chain links TRBV20-1 with TRBJ1-1; maybe TRBD1 (5 bases). Trimming removed 3 bases from V and 0 bases from J, with 8 bases in between. The CDR3 is made up of 13 amino acids. Germline CDR1 reads DFQATT; CDR2 reads SNEGSKA (reference sequence). The CDR3 sequence is CSASGGVNTEAFF. DNA of the CDR3: TGCAGTGCTAGTGGGGGGGTGAACACTGAAGCTTTCTTT.

The chain employs TRBV20-1 and TRBJ2-4; possible D gene TRBD2, 5 bases. Trimming pared 5 bases from V and 0 bases from J, leaving 11 bases between. This CDR3 is built from 14 residues. Per the germline V gene, CDR1 is DFQATT and CDR2 is SNEGSKA (reference sequence). CDR3 protein: CSALGVGAKNIQYF. As DNA, the CDR3 is TGCAGTGCTCTCGGGGTCGGAGCCAAAAACATTCAGTACTTC.

This clonotype was observed a single time. The chain is built from TRBV9 and TRBJ2-3, with D perhaps TRBD1 (6 bases). Germline-derived CDR1 and CDR2 are SGDLS and YYNGEE. The ends were cut back, 0 bases at V and 3 bases at J, with 20 bases in the middle. The CDR3 sequence is 18 residues long. CDR3 in DNA: TGTGCCAGCAGCGTAGGGGGTAGGGGGAGATTTTGGACAGATACGCAGTATTTT. Translated, it gives CASSVGGRGRFWTDTQYF.

This clonotype has only a few counts. The chain recombines TRBV12-3 or TRBV12-4 with TRBJ2-7; D may be TRBD1 (5 bases). CDR3 size: 14 residues. V was shortened by 0 bases and J by 4 bases, with 10 bases between the two germline ends. DNA of the CDR3: TGTGCCAGCAGTTTAGCGCGAAGGGGATACGAGCAGTACTTC. It specifies CASSLARRGYEQYF.

The rearrangement uses TRBV20-1 and TRBJ2-3; TRBD2 agrees at 7 bases. The germline gives CDR1 DFQATT, CDR2 SNEGSKA (reference sequence). This CDR3 spans 15 amino acids. The ends lost 0 bases at V and 4 bases at J; junction bases unmatched: 7. This CDR3 is CSARDSGGVSDTQYF. The CDR3 coding sequence is TGCAGTGCTAGAGATTCGGGGGGTGTGTCAGATACGCAGTATTTT.

The chain recombines TRBV5-1 with TRBJ1-1; no clear D. Between the trimmed V and J ends, which lost 6 bases and 0 bases, there was a span of 9 bases. This CDR3 spans 13 amino acids. The germline gives CDR1 SGHRS, CDR2 YFSETQ. CDR3 sequence (DNA): TGCGCCAGCAAAACCAGCTTGAACACTGAAGCTTTCTTT. Translation: CASKTSLNTEAFF.

This chain joins TRBV5-5 and TRBJ2-2; the match to TRBD1 covers 8 bases. CDR3 length equals 15 residues. V was pared by 3 bases and J by 2 bases, with 3 bases of the junction left unmatched. The germline V gene encodes CDR1 SGHKS and CDR2 YYEKEE (reference sequence). CDR3 region: CASSWDRFNTGELFF. CDR3 DNA sequence: TGTGCCAGCAGCTGGGACAGGTTCAACACCGGGGAGCTGTTTTTT.

The chain recombines TRBV25-1 with TRBJ2-7; D uncertain. V lost 1 base, J lost 0 bases, and 7 bases lay in between. Germline-derived CDR1 and CDR2 are MGHDK and SYGVNS. The CDR3 length is 14 residues. The CDR3, as DNA: TGTGCCAGCAGTGAATCATCGGGCTCCTACGAGCAGTACTTC. Its translation is CASSESSGSYEQYF.

The chain combines TRBV12-3 or TRBV12-4 with TRBJ1-1, with 8 bases identical to TRBD1. V trimming: 6 bases; J trimming: 6 bases; junction bases outside the gene matches: 6. The CDR3 is 13 amino acids. The CDR3 nucleotides are TGTGCCAGCAGACGACAGGGGAGCGCTGAAGCTTTCTTT. This translates into CASRRQGSAEAFF.

V gene TRBV29-1 combines with J gene TRBJ2-1, with 10 nucleotides matching TRBD2. CDR3 size: 13 residues. V was pared by 4 bases and J by 6 bases, with 3 bases of the junction left unmatched. Germline-derived CDR1 and CDR2 are SQVTM and ANQGSEA. The CDR3 region is CSVVGLARNEQFF. DNA for the CDR3: TGCAGCGTTGTGGGACTAGCGCGCAATGAGCAGTTCTTC.

This clonotype was seen a handful of times. The CDR3: CAISPGQGGGGNEQFF. Written as DNA, the CDR3 is TGTGCCATCAGCCCCGGACAGGGGGGGGGCGGGAATGAGCAGTTCTTC. The chain links TRBV10-3 to TRBJ2-1, with TRBD1 matching over 10 bases. This CDR3 is built from 16 residues. The ends lost 6 bases at V and 7 bases at J; junction bases unmatched: 12. CDR1 is ENHRY and CDR2 is SYGVKD in the germline V gene.

This clonotype was counted at least ten times. This chain links TRBV12-3 or TRBV12-4 with TRBJ2-1; D unclear. The CDR3 is 14 amino acids. Trimming pared 3 bases from V and 13 bases from J, leaving 19 bases between. The CDR3 is CASSFNLQSHPQFF. The DNA of the CDR3 is TGTGCCAGCAGTTTTAATCTCCAATCTCACCCCCAGTTCTTC.